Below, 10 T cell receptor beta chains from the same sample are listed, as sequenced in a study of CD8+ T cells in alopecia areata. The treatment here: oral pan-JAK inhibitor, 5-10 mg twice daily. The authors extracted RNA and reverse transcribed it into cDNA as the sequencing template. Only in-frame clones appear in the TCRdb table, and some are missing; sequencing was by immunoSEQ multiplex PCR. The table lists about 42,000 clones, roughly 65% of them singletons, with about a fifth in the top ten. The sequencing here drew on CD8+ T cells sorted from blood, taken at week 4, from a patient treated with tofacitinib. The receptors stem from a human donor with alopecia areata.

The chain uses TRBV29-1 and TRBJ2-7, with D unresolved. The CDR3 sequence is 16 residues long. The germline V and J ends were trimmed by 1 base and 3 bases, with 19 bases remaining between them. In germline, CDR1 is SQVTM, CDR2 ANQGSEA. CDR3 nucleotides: TGCAGCGTTGAAGCCCCGTCAAAAGGGATCGACTACGAGCAGTACTTC. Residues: CSVEAPSKGIDYEQYF.

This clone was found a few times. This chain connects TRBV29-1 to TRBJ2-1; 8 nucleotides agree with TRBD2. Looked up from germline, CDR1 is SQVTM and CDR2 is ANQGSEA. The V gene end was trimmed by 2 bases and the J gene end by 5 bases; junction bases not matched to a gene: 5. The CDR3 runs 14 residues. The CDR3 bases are TGCAGCGTTGAATGGTCGGGACTAGACAATGAGCAGTTCTTC. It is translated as CSVEWSGLDNEQFF.

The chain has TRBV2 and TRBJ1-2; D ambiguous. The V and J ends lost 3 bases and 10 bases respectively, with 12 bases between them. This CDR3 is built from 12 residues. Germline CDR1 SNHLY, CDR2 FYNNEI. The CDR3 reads CASSDPGVNYTF. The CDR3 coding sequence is TGTGCCAGCAGTGATCCCGGGGTGAACTACACCTTC.

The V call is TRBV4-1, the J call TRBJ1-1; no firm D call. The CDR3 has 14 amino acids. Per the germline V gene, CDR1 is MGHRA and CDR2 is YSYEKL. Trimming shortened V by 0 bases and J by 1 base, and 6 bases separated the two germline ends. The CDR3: CASSQDRGNTEAFF. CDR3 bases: TGCGCCAGCAGCCAAGATCGGGGGAACACTGAAGCTTTCTTT.

The CDR3 DNA sequence: TGTGCCAGCAGCACCCGGCAGTCAAATGAGCAGTTCTTC. Encoded protein: CASSTRQSNEQFF. The chain joins TRBV7-9 to TRBJ2-1; no reliable D call. Between the trimmed V and J ends, which lost 5 bases and 7 bases, there was a span of 12 bases. CDR1 is SEHNR, CDR2 FQNEAQ, per germline (reference sequence). The CDR3 has 13 residues.

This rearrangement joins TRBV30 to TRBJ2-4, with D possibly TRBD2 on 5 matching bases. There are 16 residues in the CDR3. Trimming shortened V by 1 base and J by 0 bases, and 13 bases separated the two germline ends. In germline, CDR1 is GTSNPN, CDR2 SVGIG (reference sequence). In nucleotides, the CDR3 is TGTGCCTGGAGTGAAGCCCGGGGAACAGCCAAAAACATTCAGTACTTC. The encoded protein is CAWSEARGTAKNIQYF.

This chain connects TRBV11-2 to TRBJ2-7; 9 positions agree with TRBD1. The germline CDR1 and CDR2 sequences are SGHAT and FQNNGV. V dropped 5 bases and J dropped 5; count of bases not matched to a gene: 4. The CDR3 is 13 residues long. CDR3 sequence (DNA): TGTGCCAGCAGCCTGGGACAGGGTGACGAGCAGTACTTC. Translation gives CASSLGQGDEQYF.

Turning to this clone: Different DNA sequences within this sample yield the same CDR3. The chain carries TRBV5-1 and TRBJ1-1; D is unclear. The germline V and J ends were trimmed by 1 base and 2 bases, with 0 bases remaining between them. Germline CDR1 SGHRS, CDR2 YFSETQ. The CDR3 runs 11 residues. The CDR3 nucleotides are TGCGCCAGCAGCTTGAACACTGAAGCTTTCTTT. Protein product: CASSLNTEAFF.

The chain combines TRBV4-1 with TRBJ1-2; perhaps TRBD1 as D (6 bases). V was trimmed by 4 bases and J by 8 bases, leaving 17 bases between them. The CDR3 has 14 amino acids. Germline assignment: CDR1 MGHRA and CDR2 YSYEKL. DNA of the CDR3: TGCGCCAGCAGCCCTCGACAGGCTGGAGGAGGCTACACCTTC. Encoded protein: CASSPRQAGGGYTF.

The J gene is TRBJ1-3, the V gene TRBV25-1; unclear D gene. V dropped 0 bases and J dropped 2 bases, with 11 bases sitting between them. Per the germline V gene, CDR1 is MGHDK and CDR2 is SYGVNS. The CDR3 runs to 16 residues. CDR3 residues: CASSEYRPAAGNTIYF. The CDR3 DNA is TGTGCCAGCAGTGAATACCGCCCGGCGGCTGGAAACACCATATATTTT.